Listed here are 27 T cell receptor beta chains from one sample, sequenced in a study of graft-versus-host responses after intestinal transplantation (dated by TCRdb to the early 2020s). The protocol used for the library was the immunoSEQ multiplex PCR assay. TCRdb provides this immuneACCESS table in a form limited to in-frame rearrangements. Some clones are lacking; in checked studies, under half of them reflect an unresolved V gene, and why the rest are absent is not known. In this sample the table shows nearly 25,000 clones, almost 40% of which occur a single time. 0.66% of the sample comes from the top ten. Sample time point, as interpreted from the label and publication: cells obtained before transplantation from donor or recipient. Source: alloreactive CD4+ T cells from a mixed lymphocyte reaction culture, taken before intestinal transplant. The cell subset or site label corresponds to: CFSE-low proliferating T cells sorted from roughly six-day pre-transplant mixed lymphocyte reaction (GvH or HvG direction). These receptors all come from a human patient who received an intestinal transplant.

V and J are TRBV9 and TRBJ2-1; 7 nucleotides align to TRBD2. V shed 3 bases and J 4 bases; nucleotides not matched to a gene: 7. This CDR3 region has 15 residues. The V gene's germline CDR1 is SGDLS and CDR2 YYNGEE. The CDR3 here is CASSAVAGEYNEQFF. CDR3 in DNA: TGTGCCAGCAGCGCGGTTGCGGGAGAGTACAATGAGCAGTTCTTC.

A few counts support this clone. J is TRBJ2-1 and V is TRBV5-4, with 11 bases aligning to TRBD2. This CDR3 has 20 residues. V lost 1 base, J lost 0 bases, and 12 bases stayed unmatched. Germline V gives CDR1 SGHNT, CDR2 YYREEE (reference sequence). The CDR3: CASSLTLLAGGPYSYNEQFF. In nucleotides, the CDR3 is TGTGCCAGCAGCTTGACCCTGCTAGCGGGAGGACCCTACTCCTACAATGAGCAGTTCTTC.

A few counts support this clone. V gene TRBV11-2 combines with J gene TRBJ2-7, with D maybe TRBD1 (6 bases). Looked up from germline, CDR1 is SGHAT and CDR2 is FQNNGV. V gave up 1 base and J gave up 3 bases, with 16 bases separating them. The CDR3 is 16 amino acids. In DNA form, the CDR3 reads TGTGCCAGCAGCTTAGGTGACAGGTCCACTTACTACGAGCAGTACTTC. This translates into CASSLGDRSTYYEQYF.

The chain couples TRBV2 to TRBJ2-5; TRBD2 matches 10 bases. V dropped 9 bases and J dropped 5; count of bases not matched to a gene: 6. Germline V CDR1 and CDR2: SNHLY, FYNNEI. This CDR3 has 13 residues. The CDR3 DNA reads TGTGCCAGAAAGACTAGCGGGCCGGAGACCCAGTACTTC. Its translation: CARKTSGPETQYF.

In its sample, this clone was seen a few times. The chain links TRBV11-1 to TRBJ2-1; a possible D gene is TRBD2 (6 bases). The length of the CDR3 is 15 residues. Germline V gene sequence: CDR1 SGHAT, CDR2 FQDESV (reference sequence). Between the trimmed V and J ends, which lost 5 bases and 0 bases, there was a span of 11 bases. CDR3 coding DNA: TGTGCCAGCAGCCCTTTAGCGGCCTCCTACAATGAGCAGTTCTTC. It codes for CASSPLAASYNEQFF.

V is TRBV12-5 and J is TRBJ2-2; D is ambiguous. The V end was cut by 0 bases, the J end by 6 bases, with 14 bases between. This CDR3 region has 16 residues. Per the germline V gene, CDR1 is LGHNT and CDR2 is FRNRAP. The CDR3 DNA follows: TGTGCTAGTGGTTTGGTATACGTAACATTATCCGGGGAGCTGTTTTTT. It yields the protein CASGLVYVTLSGELFF.

This clone was picked up a small number of times. The CDR3 protein is CASSRPRWQVEQYF. The CDR3, as DNA: TGTGCCAGCAGTCGTCCCAGATGGCAGGTCGAGCAGTACTTC. The chain employs TRBV6-4 and TRBJ2-7; no clear D gene. The germline gives CDR1 MRHNA, CDR2 SNTAGT. The CDR3 has 14 amino acids. Trimming cost V 5 bases and J 6 bases, with 17 bases left between them.

The J gene is TRBJ2-1, the V gene TRBV15; D may be TRBD2 (5 bases). The CDR3 has 14 residues. Germline values: CDR1 LNHNV, CDR2 YYDKDF (reference sequence). V was cut by 1 base and J by 6 bases, with 10 bases left in between. This CDR3 is CATSRGWTFNEQFF. Here the CDR3 DNA reads TGTGCCACCAGCAGAGGGTGGACTTTCAATGAGCAGTTCTTC.

The chain recombines TRBV11-2 with TRBJ2-7; D might be TRBD2 (6 bases). Between the trimmed V and J ends, which lost 3 bases and 1 base, there was a span of 16 bases. From germline, CDR1 is SGHAT and CDR2 FQNNGV. This CDR3 comprises 16 residues. The CDR3 sequence: CASSFTGGVSSYEQYF. DNA for the CDR3: TGTGCCAGCAGCTTTACAGGAGGGGTTTCTTCCTACGAGCAGTACTTC.

This clone turned up a few times. The chain combines TRBV9 with TRBJ1-2; a possible D gene is TRBD1 (5 bases). The V end lost 0 bases, the J end lost 2 bases, and 8 bases lay between the germline ends. The CDR3 contains 14 residues. The germline CDR1 and CDR2 sequences are SGDLS and YYNGEE. CDR3 sequence reads: CASSVAPGNYGYTF. The CDR3 DNA reads as TGTGCCAGCAGCGTAGCTCCAGGGAACTATGGCTACACCTTC.

This clone was counted between two and nine times. Other DNA sequences from this sample encode an identical CDR3 as well. This chain links TRBV5-1 with TRBJ2-5, with D uncertain. Germline CDR1 reads SGHRS; CDR2 reads YFSETQ. The V gene lost 1 base and the J gene lost 5 bases, with 3 bases spanning the gap. CDR3 length: 11 amino acids. The CDR3 nucleotides are TGCGCCAGCAGCTTGCAGGAGACCCAGTACTTC. Amino acids: CASSLQETQYF.

The chain is built from TRBV29-1 and TRBJ2-2, with 12 bases lining up with TRBD2. Losses at the gene ends were 1 base for V and 6 bases for J; bases not matched to a gene: 3. This CDR3 has 15 residues. Germline V gene data show CDR1 as SQVTM and CDR2 as ANQGSEA. The CDR3, as DNA: TGCAGCGTTGAAGGGCTAGCGGGAGGGCCCGGGGAGCTGTTTTTT. Its protein product is CSVEGLAGGPGELFF.

The chain combines TRBV7-9 with TRBJ2-5, with a tentative D call TRBD1 (7 bases). The CDR3 consists of 15 residues. The V end lost 5 bases, the J end lost 0 bases, and 13 bases lay between the germline ends. CDR1 SEHNR and CDR2 FQNEAQ come from the germline V gene (reference sequence). CDR3 sequence reads: CASSPGDSNQETQYF. CDR3 DNA: TGTGCCAGCAGCCCGGGGGACAGCAACCAAGAGACCCAGTACTTC.

The gene calls are TRBV6-5 and TRBJ1-2, with D unresolved. The germline V gene has CDR1 MNHEY and CDR2 SVGAGI. The CDR3 has 12 residues. V lost 10 bases and J 4 bases, leaving 13 bases between the germline ends. The DNA for the CDR3 is TGTGCCACTACGGTGGGCCGCTATGGCTACACCTTC. It yields the protein CATTVGRYGYTF.

The CDR3 sequence: CASRDRSVTAEAFF. CDR3 sequence (DNA): TGTGCCAGCAGGGACAGGTCTGTAACCGCTGAAGCTTTCTTT. The genes are TRBV2 and TRBJ1-1, with 7 nucleotides matching TRBD1. The CDR3 loop spans 14 amino acids. V dropped 6 bases and J dropped 6; count of bases not matched to a gene: 10. The germline CDR1 and CDR2 sequences are SNHLY and FYNNEI.

Sample share makes this clone medium-sized. CDR3 amino acids: CASSVIWNTEAFF. The CDR3 DNA follows: TGTGCCAGCAGTGTAATTTGGAACACTGAAGCTTTCTTT. V is TRBV6-1 and J is TRBJ1-1; no reliable D call. CDR1 is MNHNS, CDR2 SASEGT, per germline. V lost 4 bases, J lost 1 base, and 7 bases lay in between. The length of the CDR3 is 13 residues.

The chain couples TRBV6-5 to TRBJ1-2; D gene unclear. V was pared by 0 bases and J by 2 bases, with 10 bases between. CDR1 is MNHEY, CDR2 SVGAGI, per germline. CDR3 size: 15 residues. CDR3 amino acids: CASSYSRPTNYGYTF. In DNA form, the CDR3 reads TGTGCCAGCAGTTACTCCAGGCCGACGAACTATGGCTACACCTTC.

The chain employs TRBV30 and TRBJ1-5; a weak D match, TRBD1 (5 bases). CDR1 and CDR2 from the germline V gene are GTSNPN and SVGIG (reference sequence). The CDR3 covers 13 residues. With 1 base removed from V and 5 bases from J, the gap between germline ends came to 9 bases. CDR3 sequence (DNA): TGTGCCTGGAGTGAAGGGGCCTATCAGCCCCAGCATTTT. This codes for CAWSEGAYQPQHF.

The sample holds one count of this clone. J is TRBJ1-6 and V is TRBV12-5; D is perhaps TRBD1 (5 bases). Trimming took off 5 bases at V and 9 bases at J, with 11 bases between the two ends. CDR1 and CDR2 from the germline V gene are LGHNT and FRNRAP. CDR3 length: 13 amino acids. CDR3 sequence: CASGLPQGSPLHF. CDR3 bases: TGTGCTAGTGGTCTACCCCAGGGTTCACCCCTCCACTTT.

A remark on this clone: Germline is not matched at one junction end, which may reflect a read error. V gene TRBV9 combines with J gene TRBJ2-5; D gene uncertain. The V gene's germline CDR1 is SGDLS and CDR2 YYNGEE. The CDR3 length is 13 residues. CDR3 nucleotide sequence: TGTGCCAGCAGCGCCAACCCAAATAGTCTTATGGACTTC. This encodes CASSANPNSLMDF. The whole variable domain, filled in from reference TRBV9 and TRBJ2-5, reads DSGVTQTPKHLITATGQRVTLRCSPRSGDLSVYWYQQSLDQGLQFLIQYYNGEERAKGNILERFSAQQFPDLHSELNLSSLELGDSALYFCASSANPNSLMDFGPGTRLLVL.

This chain connects TRBV30 to TRBJ2-1, with TRBD2 identical over 13 bases. The CDR3 runs 14 residues. CDR1 and CDR2 from the germline V gene are GTSNPN and SVGIG (reference sequence). V shed 5 bases and J 2 bases; nucleotides not matched to a gene: 0. CDR3 region: CAWGTSGAYNEQFF. The CDR3 nucleotides read TGTGCCTGGGGGACTAGCGGGGCCTACAATGAGCAGTTCTTC. The whole variable domain, filled in from reference TRBV30 and TRBJ2-1, reads SQTIHQWPATLVQPVGSPLSLECTVEGTSNPNLYWYRQAAGRGLQLLFYSVGIGQISSEVPQNLSASRPQDRQFILSSKKLLLSDSGFYLCAWGTSGAYNEQFFGPGTRLTVL.

The chain carries TRBV30 and TRBJ2-7; no clear D. This CDR3 is 13 amino acids long. The V end was cut by 0 bases, the J end by 4 bases, with 10 bases between. Germline CDR1 is GTSNPN and CDR2 is SVGIG (reference sequence). In nucleotides, the CDR3 is TGTGCCTGGAGTGTTGTGTTCGGTTACGAGCAGTACTTC. Encoded protein: CAWSVVFGYEQYF.

The chain uses TRBV7-9 and TRBJ1-2, with D tentatively TRBD1 (6 bases). Trimming stripped 3 bases from V and 4 bases from J, with 21 bases between. Germline CDR1 is SEHNR and CDR2 is FQNEAQ (reference sequence). CDR3 length: 17 residues. The CDR3 spells CASSFDFIGGGLYGYTF. The CDR3 DNA sequence: TGTGCCAGCAGCTTCGATTTCATAGGGGGTGGCCTCTATGGCTACACCTTC.

This clone showed up just a few times. The V call is TRBV25-1, the J call TRBJ1-1, with a weak D call TRBD1 (6 bases). The CDR3 spans 14 residues. V gave up 3 bases and J gave up 4 bases, with 12 bases separating them. Per the germline V gene, CDR1 is MGHDK and CDR2 is SYGVNS. The CDR3 coding sequence is TGTGCCAGCAGTGATGGGGGGGCCTTCACTGAAGCTTTCTTT. Amino acid sequence: CASSDGGAFTEAFF.

To note about this clone: Other DNA variants within this sample encode the same CDR3. The chain recombines TRBV7-9 with TRBJ2-3, with TRBD2 identical over 9 bases. Germline CDR1 reads SEHNR; CDR2 reads FQNEAQ (reference sequence). This CDR3 spans 16 amino acids. Germline trimming cut 4 bases from V and 3 bases from J; bases unmatched to any gene: 8. The CDR3 sequence is CASSSSAGGLTDTQYF. Here the CDR3 DNA reads TGTGCCAGCAGCTCATCCGCGGGGGGGTTAACAGATACGCAGTATTTT.

V is TRBV6-1 and J is TRBJ2-7; 7 bases map to TRBD1. In germline, CDR1 is MNHNS, CDR2 SASEGT. J was trimmed by 2 bases and V by 7 bases; bases with no gene match: 8. The CDR3 runs to 14 residues. The CDR3 reads CASITGTVAYEQYF. DNA for the CDR3: TGTGCCAGCATAACCGGGACAGTTGCCTACGAGCAGTACTTC.

V usage is TRBV30 and J usage is TRBJ1-2; 10 positions agree with TRBD1. CDR3 length equals 13 residues. Germline V gene sequence: CDR1 GTSNPN, CDR2 SVGIG (reference sequence). The V gene end was trimmed by 6 bases and the J gene end by 4 bases; junction bases not matched to a gene: 5. CDR3 residues: CACGTGVRYGYTF. The CDR3 DNA reads as TGTGCCTGCGGGACAGGGGTGCGCTATGGCTACACCTTC. Drawing the rest from reference TRBV30 and TRBJ1-2, the complete variable domain is SQTIHQWPATLVQPVGSPLSLECTVEGTSNPNLYWYRQAAGRGLQLLFYSVGIGQISSEVPQNLSASRPQDRQFILSSKKLLLSDSGFYLCACGTGVRYGYTFGSGTRLTVV.